The clone carrying this T cell receptor beta chain was found a few times. The CDR3 length is 16 residues. In germline, CDR1 is LNHDA, CDR2 SQIVND (reference sequence). V dropped 2 bases and J dropped 4 bases, with 14 bases sitting between them. The data were taken from a study of blood T cell repertoires in COVID-19. Sequencing used immunoSEQ multiplex PCR; TCRdb keeps in-frame clones, though not all of them. The repertoire holds around 68,000 clones, with 75% to 90% as singletons. The specimen sequenced was peripheral blood. The origin of this receptor is a man aged 50 to 60 with acute or convalescent COVID-19. The V call is TRBV19, the J call TRBJ1-4, with unresolved D. This chain's CDR3 is CASSIQTQDLNEKLFF. As DNA, the CDR3 is TGTGCCAGTAGTATACAAACCCAGGATCTTAATGAAAAACTGTTTTTT.